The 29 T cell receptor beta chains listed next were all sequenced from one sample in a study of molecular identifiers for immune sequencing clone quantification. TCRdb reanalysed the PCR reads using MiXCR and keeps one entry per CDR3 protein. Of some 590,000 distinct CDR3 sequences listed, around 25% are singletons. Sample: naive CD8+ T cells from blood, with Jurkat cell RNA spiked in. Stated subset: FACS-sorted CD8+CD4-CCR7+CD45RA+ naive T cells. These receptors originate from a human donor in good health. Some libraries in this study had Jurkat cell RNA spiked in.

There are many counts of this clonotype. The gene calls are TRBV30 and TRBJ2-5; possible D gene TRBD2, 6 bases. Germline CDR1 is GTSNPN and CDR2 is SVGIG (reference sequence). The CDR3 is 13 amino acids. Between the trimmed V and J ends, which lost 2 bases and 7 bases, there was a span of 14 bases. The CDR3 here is CAWSQTSAGTQYF. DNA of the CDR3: TGTGCCTGGAGTCAGACTAGTGCGGGGACCCAGTACTTC. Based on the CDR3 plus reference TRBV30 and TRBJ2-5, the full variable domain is SQTIHQWPATLVQPVGSPLSLECTVEGTSNPNLYWYRQAAGRGLQLLFYSVGIGQISSEVPQNLSASRPQDRQFILSSKKLLLSDSGFYLCAWSQTSAGTQYFGPGTRLLVL.

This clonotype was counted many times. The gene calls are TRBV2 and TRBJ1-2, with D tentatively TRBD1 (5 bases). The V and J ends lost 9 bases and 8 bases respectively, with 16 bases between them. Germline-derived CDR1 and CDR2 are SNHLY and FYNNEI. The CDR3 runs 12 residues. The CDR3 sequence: CARQDLHPGYTF. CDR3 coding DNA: TGTGCCAGACAGGACCTCCACCCCGGCTACACCTTC.

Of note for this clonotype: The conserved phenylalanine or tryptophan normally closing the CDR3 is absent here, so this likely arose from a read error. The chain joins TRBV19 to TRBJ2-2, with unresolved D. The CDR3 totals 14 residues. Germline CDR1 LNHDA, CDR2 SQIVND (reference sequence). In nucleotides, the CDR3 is TGTGCCAGCACGCCGGCCCGGAACAGCGGGGAGCTGTTTATT. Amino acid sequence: CASTPARNSGELFI.

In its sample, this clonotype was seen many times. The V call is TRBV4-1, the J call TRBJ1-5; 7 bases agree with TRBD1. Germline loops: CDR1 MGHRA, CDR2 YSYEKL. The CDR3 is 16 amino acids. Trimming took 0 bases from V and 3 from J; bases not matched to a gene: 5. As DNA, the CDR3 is TGCGCCAGCAGCCAAGATCCAACAGGGGTCAATCAGCCCCAGCATTTT. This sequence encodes CASSQDPTGVNQPQHF.

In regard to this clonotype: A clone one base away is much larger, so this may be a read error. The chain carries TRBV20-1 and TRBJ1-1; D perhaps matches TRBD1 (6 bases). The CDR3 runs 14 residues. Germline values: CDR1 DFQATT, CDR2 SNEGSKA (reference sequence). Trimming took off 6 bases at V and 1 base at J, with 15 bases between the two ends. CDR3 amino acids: CSARDGTTNTEAFF. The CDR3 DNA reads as TGCAGTGCCCGGGACGGGACAACGAACACTGAAGCTTTCTTT.

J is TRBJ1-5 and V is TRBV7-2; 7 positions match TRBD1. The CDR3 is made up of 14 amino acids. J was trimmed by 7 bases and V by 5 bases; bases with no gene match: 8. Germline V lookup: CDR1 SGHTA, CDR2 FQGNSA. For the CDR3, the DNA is TGTGCCAGCAGCGAGTCAAGGGGGCTACAGCCCCAGCATTTT. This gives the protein CASSESRGLQPQHF.

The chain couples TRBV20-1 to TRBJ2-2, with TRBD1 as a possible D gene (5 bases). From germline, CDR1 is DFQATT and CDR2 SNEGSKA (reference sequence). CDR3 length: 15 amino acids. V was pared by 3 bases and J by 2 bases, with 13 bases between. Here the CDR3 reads CSASEWQGNTGELFF. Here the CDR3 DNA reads TGCAGTGCTAGTGAGTGGCAGGGTAACACCGGGGAGCTGTTTTTT.

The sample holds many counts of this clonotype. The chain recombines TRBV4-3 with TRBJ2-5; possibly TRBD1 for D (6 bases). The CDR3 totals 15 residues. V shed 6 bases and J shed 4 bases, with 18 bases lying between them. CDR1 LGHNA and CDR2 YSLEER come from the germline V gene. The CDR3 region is CASRLRSRGLETQYF. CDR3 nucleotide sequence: TGCGCCAGCAGACTTAGATCAAGGGGGTTAGAGACCCAGTACTTC.

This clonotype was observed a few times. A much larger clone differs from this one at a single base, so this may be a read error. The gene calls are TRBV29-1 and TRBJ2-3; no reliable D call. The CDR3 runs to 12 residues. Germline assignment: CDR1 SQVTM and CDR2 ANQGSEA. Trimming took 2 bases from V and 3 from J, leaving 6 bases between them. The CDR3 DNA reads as TGCAGCGTTGAAAAGATGACAGATACGCAGTATTTT. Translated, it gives CSVEKMTDTQYF.

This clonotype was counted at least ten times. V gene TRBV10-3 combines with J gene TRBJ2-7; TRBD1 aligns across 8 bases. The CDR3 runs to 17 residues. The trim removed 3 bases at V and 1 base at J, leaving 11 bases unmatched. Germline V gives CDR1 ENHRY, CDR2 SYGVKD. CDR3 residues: CAISDQPGQGISYEQYF. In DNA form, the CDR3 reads TGTGCCATCAGTGATCAACCTGGACAGGGAATATCCTACGAGCAGTACTTC.

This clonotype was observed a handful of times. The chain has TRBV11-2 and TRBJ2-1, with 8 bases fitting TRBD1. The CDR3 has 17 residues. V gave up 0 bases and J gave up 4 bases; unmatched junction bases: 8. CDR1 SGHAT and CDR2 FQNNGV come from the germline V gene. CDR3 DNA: TGTGCCAGCAGCTTAGAAGGGGCAGGGGGCTCATACAATGAGCAGTTCTTC. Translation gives CASSLEGAGGSYNEQFF.

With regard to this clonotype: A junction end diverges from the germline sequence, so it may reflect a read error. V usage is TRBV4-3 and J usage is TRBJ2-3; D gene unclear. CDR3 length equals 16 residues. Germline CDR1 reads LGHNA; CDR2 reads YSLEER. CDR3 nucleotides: TGCGCCAGCAGATCCATAATCGGCTCGGTAACAGATCCGCAGTCTTTT. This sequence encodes CASRSIIGSVTDPQSF.

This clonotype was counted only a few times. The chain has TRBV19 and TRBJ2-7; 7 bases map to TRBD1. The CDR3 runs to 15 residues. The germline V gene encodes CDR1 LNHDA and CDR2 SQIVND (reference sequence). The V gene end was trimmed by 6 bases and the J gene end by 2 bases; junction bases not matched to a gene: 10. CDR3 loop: CASSQNIRGPYEQYF. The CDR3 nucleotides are TGTGCCAGTAGCCAAAATATTAGGGGGCCCTACGAGCAGTACTTC.

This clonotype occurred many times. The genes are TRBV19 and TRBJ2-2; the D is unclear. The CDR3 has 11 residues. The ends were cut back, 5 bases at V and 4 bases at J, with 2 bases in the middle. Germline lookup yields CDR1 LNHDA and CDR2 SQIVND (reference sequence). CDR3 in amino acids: CASSVTGELFF. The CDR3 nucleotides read TGTGCCAGTAGTGTCACCGGGGAGCTGTTTTTT.

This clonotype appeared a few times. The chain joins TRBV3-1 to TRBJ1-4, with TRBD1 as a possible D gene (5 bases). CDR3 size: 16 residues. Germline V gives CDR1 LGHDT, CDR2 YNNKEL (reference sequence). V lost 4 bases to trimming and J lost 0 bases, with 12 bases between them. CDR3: CASSRRGPATNEKLFF. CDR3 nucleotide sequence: TGTGCCAGCAGCCGGCGGGGACCAGCAACTAATGAAAAACTGTTTTTT.

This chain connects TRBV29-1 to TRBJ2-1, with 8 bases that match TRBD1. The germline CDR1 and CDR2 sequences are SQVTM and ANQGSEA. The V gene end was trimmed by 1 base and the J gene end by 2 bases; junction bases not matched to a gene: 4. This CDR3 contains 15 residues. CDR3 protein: CSVEGTGITYNEQFF. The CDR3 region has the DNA TGCAGCGTTGAAGGGACAGGGATTACCTACAATGAGCAGTTCTTC.

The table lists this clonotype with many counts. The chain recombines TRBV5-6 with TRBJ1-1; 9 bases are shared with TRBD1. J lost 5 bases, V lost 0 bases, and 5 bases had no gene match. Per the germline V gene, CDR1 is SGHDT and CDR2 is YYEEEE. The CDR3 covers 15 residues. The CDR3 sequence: CASSLEDRGETEAFF. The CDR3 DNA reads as TGTGCCAGCAGCTTGGAGGACAGGGGAGAAACTGAAGCTTTCTTT.

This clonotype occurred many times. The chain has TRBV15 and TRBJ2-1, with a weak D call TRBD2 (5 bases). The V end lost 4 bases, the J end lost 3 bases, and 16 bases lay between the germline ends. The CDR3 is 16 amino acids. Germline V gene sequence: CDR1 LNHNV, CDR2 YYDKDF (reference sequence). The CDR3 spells CATSTHVLVGYNEQFF. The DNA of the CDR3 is TGTGCCACCAGCACCCATGTACTAGTGGGCTACAATGAGCAGTTCTTC.

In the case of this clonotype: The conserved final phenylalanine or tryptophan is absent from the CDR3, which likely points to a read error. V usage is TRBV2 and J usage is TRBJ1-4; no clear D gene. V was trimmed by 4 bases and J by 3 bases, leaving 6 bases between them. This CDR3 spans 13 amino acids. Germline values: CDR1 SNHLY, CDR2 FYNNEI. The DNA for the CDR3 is TGTGCCAGCAGTGTGAACGCTAATGAAAAACTGTTTCTT. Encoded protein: CASSVNANEKLFL.

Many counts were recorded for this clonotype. For the CDR3, the DNA is TGTGCCAGCAGCTTAGGGGACAGTACCTACGAGCAGTACTTC. This codes for CASSLGDSTYEQYF. The chain couples TRBV13 to TRBJ2-7; D may be TRBD1 (6 bases). Germline CDR1 reads PRHDT; CDR2 reads FYEKMQ (reference sequence). The V gene lost 0 bases and the J gene lost 2 bases, with 8 bases spanning the gap. The CDR3 totals 14 residues.

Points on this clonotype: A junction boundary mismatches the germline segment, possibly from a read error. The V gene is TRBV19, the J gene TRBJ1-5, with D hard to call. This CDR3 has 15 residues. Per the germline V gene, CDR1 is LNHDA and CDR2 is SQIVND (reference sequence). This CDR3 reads CASSIGEHSNQSQHF. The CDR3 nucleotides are TGTGCCAGTAGTATAGGGGAACATAGCAATCAGTCCCAGCATTTT.

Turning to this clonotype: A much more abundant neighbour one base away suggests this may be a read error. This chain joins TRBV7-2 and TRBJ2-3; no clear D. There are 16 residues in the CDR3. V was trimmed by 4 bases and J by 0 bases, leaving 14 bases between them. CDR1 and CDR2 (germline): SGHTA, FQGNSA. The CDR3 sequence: CASSSSRLVSTDTQYF. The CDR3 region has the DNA TGTGCCAGCAGCTCGTCGCGGCTGGTGAGCACAGATACGCAGTATTTT.

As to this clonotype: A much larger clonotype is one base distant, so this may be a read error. The CDR3 reads CVSSSLGQDMNTEAFF. The CDR3 DNA sequence: TGTGTCAGCAGCTCCCTGGGACAGGACATGAACACTGAAGCTTTCTTT. V gene TRBV7-9 combines with J gene TRBJ1-1, with 8 bases aligning to TRBD1. CDR1 and CDR2 (germline): SEHNR, FQNEAQ (reference sequence). The CDR3 length is 16 residues.

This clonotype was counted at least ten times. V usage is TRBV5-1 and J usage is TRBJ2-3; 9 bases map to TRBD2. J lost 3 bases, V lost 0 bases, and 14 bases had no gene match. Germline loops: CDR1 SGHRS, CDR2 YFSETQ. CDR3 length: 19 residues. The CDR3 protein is CASSLERQLVAGVTDTQYF. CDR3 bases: TGCGCCAGCAGCTTGGAGAGACAGCTAGTAGCGGGAGTAACAGATACGCAGTATTTT.

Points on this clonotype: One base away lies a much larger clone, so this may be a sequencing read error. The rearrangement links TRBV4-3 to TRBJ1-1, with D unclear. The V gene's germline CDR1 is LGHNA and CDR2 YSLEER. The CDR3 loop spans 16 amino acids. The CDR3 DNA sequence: TGCGCCAGCGGCCAAGATCAATACCCTATGAACACTGAAGCTTTCTTT. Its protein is CASGQDQYPMNTEAFF.

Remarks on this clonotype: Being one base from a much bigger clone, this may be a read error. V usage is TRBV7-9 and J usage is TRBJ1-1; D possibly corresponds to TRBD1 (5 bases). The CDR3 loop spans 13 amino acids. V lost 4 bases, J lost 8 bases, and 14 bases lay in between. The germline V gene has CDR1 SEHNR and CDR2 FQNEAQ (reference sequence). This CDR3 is CASSSADSQEAFF. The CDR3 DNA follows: TGTGCCAGCAGCTCAGCTGACAGTCAGGAAGCTTTCTTT.

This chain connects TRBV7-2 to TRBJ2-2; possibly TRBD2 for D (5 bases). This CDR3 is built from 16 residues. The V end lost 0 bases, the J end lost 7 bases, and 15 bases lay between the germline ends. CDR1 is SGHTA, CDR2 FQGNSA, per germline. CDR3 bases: TGTGCCAGCAGCTTAGCGAGTAGCGTTGCTGGCGGGGAGCTGTTTTTT. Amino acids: CASSLASSVAGGELFF.

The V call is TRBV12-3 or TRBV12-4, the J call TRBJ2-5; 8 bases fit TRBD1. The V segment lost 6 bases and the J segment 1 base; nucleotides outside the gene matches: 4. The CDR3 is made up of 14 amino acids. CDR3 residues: CASSRGQVQETQYF. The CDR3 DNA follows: TGTGCCAGCAGCCGGGGACAGGTCCAAGAGACCCAGTACTTC.

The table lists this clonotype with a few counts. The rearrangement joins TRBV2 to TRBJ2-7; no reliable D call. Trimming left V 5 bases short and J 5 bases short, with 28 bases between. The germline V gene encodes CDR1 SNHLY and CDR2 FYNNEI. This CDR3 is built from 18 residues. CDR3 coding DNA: TGTGCCAGCAGTTCGGACGGAAGTTGGCAGTCCAGAGTTAACGAGCAGTACTTC. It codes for CASSSDGSWQSRVNEQYF.